This T cell receptor beta chain was sequenced in a study of CD8+ T cells in alopecia areata. Sorting of pooled cutaneous lymph node cells was based on CD4, CD8alpha, NKG2D, NKG2ACE and other markers. About this clone itself: Its antigen is unknown. Mouse gene names and germline throughout. The read is 4 residues too short to cover the CDR3 end, so that end is filled in from the germline J gene. Different DNA sequences within this sample yield the same CDR3.

Study results and caveats: Alopecia totalis/universalis scalp especially showed more expanded CD8+ clones than normal scalp. Scalp specimens additionally yield sequences from normal skin's resident alphabeta T cells.

This CDR3 comprises 13 residues. CDR1 and CDR2 from the germline V gene are NSQYPW and LRSPGD (reference sequence). V dropped 0 bases and J dropped 3 bases, with 6 bases sitting between them. Reverse transcription of extracted RNA yielded cDNA, which provided the sequencing template. Clones were read by immunoSEQ multiplex PCR, and TCRdb kept only the in-frame ones, dropping some. The sample shows around 300,000 clones, none of them appearing just once. This TCR was sampled from a C3H/HeJ mouse with alopecia areata. The strain is characterized by the MHC haplotype H2-k. The V and J genes are TRBV1 and TRBJ2-7; no clear D gene. The sequenced sample was CD4+ T cells sorted from a lymph node. Incomplete CDR3 DNA: TGCACCTGCAGTGCAGATCGCAGCTAT. The encoded protein is CTCSADRSY. The complete CDR3 reads CTCSADRSYEQYF.